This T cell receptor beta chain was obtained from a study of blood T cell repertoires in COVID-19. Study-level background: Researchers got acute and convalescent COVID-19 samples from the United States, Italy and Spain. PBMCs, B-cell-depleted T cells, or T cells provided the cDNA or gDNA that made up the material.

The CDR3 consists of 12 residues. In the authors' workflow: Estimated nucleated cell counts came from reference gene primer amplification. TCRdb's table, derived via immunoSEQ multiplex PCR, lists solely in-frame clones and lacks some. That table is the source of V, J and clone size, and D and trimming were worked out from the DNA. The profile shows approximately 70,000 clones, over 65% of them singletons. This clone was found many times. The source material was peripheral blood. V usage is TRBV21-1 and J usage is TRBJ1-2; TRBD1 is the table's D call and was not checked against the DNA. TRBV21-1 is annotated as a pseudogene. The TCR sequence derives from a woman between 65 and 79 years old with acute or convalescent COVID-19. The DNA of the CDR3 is TGTGCCAGCACGACAGGGCCGGATGGCTACACCTTC. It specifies CASTTGPDGYTF.